Each of the 8 T cell receptor beta chains below was sequenced from the same sample in a study of blood T cell repertoires in COVID-19. Data came from immunoSEQ multiplex PCR; TCRdb stores just in-frame clones and leaves some out. The data show about 160,000 clones, approximately 88% seen once. The sample comprised peripheral blood. The receptors shown here come from a woman aged 60-75 years who had recovered from COVID-19.

The chain couples TRBV5-4 to TRBJ2-5; TRBD2 matches at 10 bases. Germline CDR1 SGHNT, CDR2 YYREEE (reference sequence). The V and J ends lost 0 bases and 3 bases, in that order; junction bases with no gene match: 2. The CDR3 spans 15 residues. The CDR3 nucleotides are TGTGCCAGCAGCTTGGGGACTAGCGGAGAAGAGACCCAGTACTTC. Protein sequence: CASSLGTSGEETQYF.

The chain recombines TRBV6-6 with TRBJ1-3; D not certain. Trimming took off 2 bases at V and 1 base at J, with 6 bases between the two ends. The CDR3 runs to 14 residues. The germline V gene encodes CDR1 MNHNY and CDR2 SVGAGI (reference sequence). CDR3 residues: CASSYGRSGNTIYF. CDR3 in DNA: TGTGCCAGCAGTTACGGGCGTTCTGGAAACACCATATATTTT.

The gene calls are TRBV27 and TRBJ2-2; 7 nucleotides agree with TRBD2. Germline loops: CDR1 MNHEY, CDR2 SMNVEV (reference sequence). The V and J ends lost 7 bases and 0 bases, in that order; junction bases with no gene match: 5. This CDR3 is built from 15 residues. CDR3: CASKTSWTNTGELFF. The CDR3 nucleotides are TGTGCCAGCAAGACTAGCTGGACGAACACCGGGGAGCTGTTTTTT.

The rearrangement links TRBV2 to TRBJ2-7; TRBD1 agrees at 11 bases. V lost 6 bases to trimming and J lost 2 bases; unmatched junction nucleotides: 3. Germline CDR1 is SNHLY and CDR2 is FYNNEI. CDR3 length equals 14 residues. CDR3 loop: CASRGTGGTYEQYF. The CDR3 coding sequence is TGTGCCAGCAGAGGGACAGGGGGTACCTACGAGCAGTACTTC.

This clone was seen once. CDR3 protein: CASSGTVAPEGYTF. The DNA for the CDR3 is TGTGCCAGCAGTGGGACAGTAGCCCCCGAAGGCTACACCTTC. The chain couples TRBV2 to TRBJ1-2; tentatively, D is TRBD1 (6 bases). Deletions cut 4 bases from V and 8 bases from J, with 17 bases between. The CDR3 spans 14 residues. Germline V gene sequence: CDR1 SNHLY, CDR2 FYNNEI.

This clone appeared a single time. This rearrangement joins TRBV13 to TRBJ1-1; 8 bases match TRBD1. V trimming: 4 bases; J trimming: 1 base; junction bases outside the gene matches: 5. This CDR3 region has 15 residues. Germline CDR1 reads PRHDT; CDR2 reads FYEKMQ (reference sequence). DNA for the CDR3: TGTGCCAGCAGCTCCTGGGACAGGAGGAACACTGAAGCTTTCTTT. Encoded protein: CASSSWDRRNTEAFF.

This clone appeared once. This chain uses TRBV5-1 with TRBJ2-7, with D perhaps matching TRBD2 (6 bases). Per germline, CDR1 SGHRS and CDR2 YFSETQ. This CDR3 region has 15 residues. V gave up 4 bases and J gave up 3 bases, with 17 bases separating them. In nucleotides, the CDR3 is TGCGCCAGCAGCCCCCCCGGGACTGGGATCTACGAGCAGTACTTC. Encoded protein: CASSPPGTGIYEQYF.

The rearrangement links TRBV2 to TRBJ2-5, with TRBD2 as a possible D gene (6 bases). Germline V gene sequence: CDR1 SNHLY, CDR2 FYNNEI. The CDR3 length is 14 residues. The V gene lost 1 base and the J gene lost 4 bases, with 10 bases spanning the gap. This chain's CDR3 is CASSEGLDGETQYF. The DNA of the CDR3 is TGTGCCAGCAGTGAAGGACTAGACGGAGAGACCCAGTACTTC. The variable domain in full, completed from reference TRBV2 and TRBJ2-5, reads EPEVTQTPSHQVTQMGQEVILRCVPISNHLYFYWYRQILGQKVEFLVSFYNNEISEKSEIFDDQFSVERPDGSNFTLKIRSTKLEDSAMYFCASSEGLDGETQYFGPGTRLLVL.